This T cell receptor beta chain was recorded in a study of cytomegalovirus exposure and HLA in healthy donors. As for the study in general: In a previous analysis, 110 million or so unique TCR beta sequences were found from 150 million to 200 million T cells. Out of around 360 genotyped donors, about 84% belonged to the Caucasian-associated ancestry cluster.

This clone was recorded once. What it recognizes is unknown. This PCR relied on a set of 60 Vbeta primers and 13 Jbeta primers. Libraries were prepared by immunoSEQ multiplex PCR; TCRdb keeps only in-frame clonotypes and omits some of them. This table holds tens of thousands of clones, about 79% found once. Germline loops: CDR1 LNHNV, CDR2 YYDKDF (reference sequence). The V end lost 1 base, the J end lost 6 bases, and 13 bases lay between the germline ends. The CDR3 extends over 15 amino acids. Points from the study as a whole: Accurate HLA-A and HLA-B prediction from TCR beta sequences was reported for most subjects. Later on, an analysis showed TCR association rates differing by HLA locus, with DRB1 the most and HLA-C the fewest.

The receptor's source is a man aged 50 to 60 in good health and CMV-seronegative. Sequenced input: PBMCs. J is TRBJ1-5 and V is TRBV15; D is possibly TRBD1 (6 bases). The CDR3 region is CATSRGGGQGQPQHF. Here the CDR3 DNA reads TGTGCCACCAGCAGAGGGGGGGGCCAAGGTCAGCCCCAGCATTTT. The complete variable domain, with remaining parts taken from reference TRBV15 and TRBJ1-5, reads DAMVIQNPRYQVTQFGKPVTLSCSQTLNHNVMYWYQQKSSQAPKLLFHYYDKDFNNEADTPDNFQSRRPNTSFCFLDIRSPGLGDTAMYLCATSRGGGQGQPQHFGDGTRLSIL.